What follows are 20 T cell receptor beta chains derived from one specimen sequenced in a study of chemoradiotherapy in HPV16-positive cancers. Data came from immunoSEQ multiplex PCR; TCRdb stores just in-frame clones and leaves some out. The sample lists approximately 6,000 clones, 90% to 95% occurring once. This sample comprised blood, obtained from a patient who underwent chemoradiotherapy. The source is a human donor with HPV-associated anogenital cancer.

The chain is built from TRBV7-2 and TRBJ2-6, with 9 bases that match TRBD1. The CDR3 is made up of 16 amino acids. From germline, CDR1 is SGHTA and CDR2 FQGNSA. Trimming cost V 5 bases and J 5 bases; bases outside gene matches: 7. In DNA form, the CDR3 reads TGTGCCAGCAGCACCGAACAGGGGGCTAGGGCCAACGTCCTGACTTTC. This sequence encodes CASSTEQGARANVLTF.

The chain is built from TRBV10-2 and TRBJ2-7, with TRBD1 identical over 10 bases. In germline, CDR1 is WSHSY, CDR2 SAAADI. J was trimmed by 3 bases and V by 6 bases; bases with no gene match: 2. CDR3 length: 13 amino acids. The CDR3 is CASSRDRGYEQYF. The DNA of the CDR3 is TGCGCCAGCAGCCGGGACAGGGGCTACGAGCAGTACTTC.

The rearrangement uses TRBV28 and TRBJ1-5; perhaps TRBD1 as D (5 bases). Trimming stripped 3 bases from V and 0 bases from J, with 12 bases between. This CDR3 has 16 residues. Germline CDR1 is MDHEN and CDR2 is SYDVKM. Here the CDR3 DNA reads TGTGCCAGCAGTTTCGTCTGGGGCTATAGCAATCAGCCCCAGCATTTT. Amino acid sequence: CASSFVWGYSNQPQHF.

The chain carries TRBV5-4 and TRBJ1-2; 8 nucleotides align to TRBD1. The CDR3 spans 14 residues. J gave up 6 bases and V 4 bases, and 8 bases lay outside the gene matches. Germline V gene sequence: CDR1 SGHNT, CDR2 YYREEE (reference sequence). CDR3 coding DNA: TGTGCCAGCAGCCGCTCTCGACAGGGGCATGGCTACACCTTC. This encodes CASSRSRQGHGYTF.

The chain couples TRBV28 to TRBJ2-7; TRBD1 is a possible D gene (6 bases). Per germline, CDR1 MDHEN and CDR2 SYDVKM. V was trimmed by 5 bases and J by 0 bases, leaving 11 bases between them. The CDR3 totals 14 residues. CDR3 residues: CASSPTDSSYEQYF. The CDR3 DNA is TGTGCCAGCAGTCCCACGGACAGCTCCTACGAGCAGTACTTC. The whole variable domain, filled in from reference TRBV28 and TRBJ2-7, reads DVKVTQSSRYLVKRTGEKVFLECVQDMDHENMFWYRQDPGLGLRLIYFSYDVKMKEKGDIPEGYSVSREKKERFSLILESASTNQTSMYLCASSPTDSSYEQYFGPGTRLTVT.

This chain joins TRBV13 and TRBJ2-7; TRBD2 matches 9 bases. Trimming cost V 4 bases and J 1 base; bases outside gene matches: 11. The CDR3 covers 17 residues. CDR1 and CDR2 from the germline V gene are PRHDT and FYEKMQ (reference sequence). DNA for the CDR3: TGTGCCAGCAGCTGGACTAGCGTAGGCTCACCTTCCTACGAGCAGTACTTC. It translates to CASSWTSVGSPSYEQYF.

The chain recombines TRBV18 with TRBJ2-5; TRBD2 aligns across 9 bases. Germline CDR1 reads KGHSH; CDR2 reads LQKENI. The CDR3 sequence is 14 residues long. Trimming cost V 3 bases and J 4 bases; bases outside gene matches: 3. CDR3 nucleotides: TGTGCCAGCTCACCGGGACTAGCCATAGAGACCCAGTACTTC. This gives the protein CASSPGLAIETQYF. The variable domain in full, completed from reference TRBV18 and TRBJ2-5, reads NAGVMQNPRHLVRRRGQEARLRCSPMKGHSHVYWYRQLPEEGLKFMVYLQKENIIDESGMPKERFSAEFPKEGPSILRIQQVVRGDSAAYFCASSPGLAIETQYFGPGTRLLVL.

On this clone itself: Other DNA sequences in the same sample also yield this CDR3. J is TRBJ2-1 and V is TRBV10-3; D remains unclear. The CDR3 has 11 residues. Germline-derived CDR1 and CDR2 are ENHRY and SYGVKD. V was cut by 4 bases and J by 7 bases, with 5 bases left in between. In nucleotides, the CDR3 is TGTGCCATCAGTGTGGGGAATGAGCAGTTCTTC. The encoded protein is CAISVGNEQFF.

This CDR3 reads CASSEHTSGGSDTQYF. The CDR3 region has the DNA TGTGCCAGCAGCGAACACACTAGCGGGGGTTCCGATACGCAGTATTTT. V and J are TRBV6-4 and TRBJ2-3; the match to TRBD2 covers 11 bases. After removal of 6 bases from V and 6 bases from J, the junction contained 11 bases not matched to a gene. There are 16 residues in the CDR3. The V gene's germline CDR1 is MRHNA and CDR2 SNTAGT.

This chain links TRBV27 with TRBJ2-7, with D perhaps TRBD1 (6 bases). In germline, CDR1 is MNHEY, CDR2 SMNVEV (reference sequence). Deletions cut 4 bases from V and 1 base from J, with 8 bases between. The CDR3 consists of 13 residues. CDR3 protein: CASSYRESYEQYF. In nucleotides, the CDR3 is TGTGCCAGCAGTTACAGGGAATCCTACGAGCAGTACTTC.

By proportion, this clone is large. The V gene is TRBV5-6, the J gene TRBJ2-5; D is perhaps TRBD1 (6 bases). Germline V gene sequence: CDR1 SGHDT, CDR2 YYEEEE. The CDR3 runs to 14 residues. V lost 3 bases and J lost 0, with 9 bases in between. The CDR3 region is CASSYEGDQETQYF. In DNA, the CDR3 is TGTGCCAGCAGCTACGAGGGGGACCAAGAGACCCAGTACTTC.

The V call is TRBV18, the J call TRBJ1-2; 9 nucleotides align to TRBD1. The CDR3 is 13 residues long. Germline-derived CDR1 and CDR2 are KGHSH and LQKENI. V was clipped by 4 bases and J by 4 bases; unmatched bases: 1. CDR3 coding DNA: TGTGCCAGCTCACGGGGACAGGGCTATGGCTACACCTTC. Its translation is CASSRGQGYGYTF.

This clone was seen only once. This chain uses TRBV4-1 with TRBJ2-7; 12 bases match TRBD1. Germline CDR1 is MGHRA and CDR2 is YSYEKL. The CDR3 has 14 residues. With V trimmed by 4 bases and J by 4 bases, 2 bases remained unmatched. The CDR3 loop is CASSLGQGAYEQYF. In DNA, the CDR3 is TGCGCCAGCAGCCTGGGACAGGGGGCTTACGAGCAGTACTTC.

The chain has TRBV7-8 and TRBJ2-1, with unresolved D. The CDR3 consists of 14 residues. CDR1 is SGHVS, CDR2 FQNEAQ, per germline. V was trimmed by 1 base and J by 4 bases, leaving 8 bases between them. The CDR3 reads CASSLDVAYNEQFF. Written as DNA, the CDR3 is TGTGCCAGCAGCTTAGATGTTGCTTACAATGAGCAGTTCTTC.

The chain couples TRBV5-4 to TRBJ2-5, with D perhaps matching TRBD1 (6 bases). Germline CDR1 is SGHNT and CDR2 is YYREEE (reference sequence). Trimming took off 4 bases at V and 7 bases at J, with 17 bases between the two ends. The CDR3 runs 14 residues. This chain's CDR3 is CASSKDHTRGTQYF. The CDR3 nucleotides read TGTGCCAGCAGCAAAGACCATACCAGGGGGACCCAGTACTTC.

This chain uses TRBV27 with TRBJ1-2, with 8 bases aligning to TRBD1. The CDR3 has 13 amino acids. Germline CDR1 and CDR2: MNHEY and SMNVEV (reference sequence). The V segment lost 8 bases and the J segment 2 bases; nucleotides outside the gene matches: 4. The CDR3 bases are TGTGCCAGCTGGACAGGGACCAACTATGGCTACACCTTC. Encoded protein: CASWTGTNYGYTF.

V gene TRBV14 combines with J gene TRBJ2-7; possibly TRBD2 for D (5 bases). Germline V CDR1 and CDR2: SGHDN, FVKESK. Trimming pared 5 bases from V and 3 bases from J, leaving 11 bases between. The CDR3 has 13 residues. The CDR3 sequence: CASSSGRNYEQYF. The DNA for the CDR3 is TGTGCCAGCAGCTCGGGGAGAAACTACGAGCAGTACTTC. Based on the CDR3 plus reference TRBV14 and TRBJ2-7, the full variable domain is EAGVTQFPSHSVIEKGQTVTLRCDPISGHDNLYWYRRVMGKEIKFLLHFVKESKQDESGMPNNRFLAERTGGTYSTLKVQPAELEDSGVYFCASSSGRNYEQYFGPGTRLTVT.

The chain links TRBV7-9 to TRBJ2-3; D possibly uses TRBD1 or TRBD2 (7 bases each). Germline V gives CDR1 SEHNR, CDR2 FQNEAQ (reference sequence). With 2 bases removed from V and 1 base from J, the gap between germline ends came to 19 bases. This CDR3 contains 18 residues. The CDR3 bases are TGTGCCAGCAGCTTATGGGGGGGAGGGGGCTTCGGCACAGATACGCAGTATTTT. Encoded protein: CASSLWGGGGFGTDTQYF.

The V call is TRBV7-2, the J call TRBJ1-2; 9 bases align to TRBD1. Germline V gene data show CDR1 as SGHTA and CDR2 as FQGNSA. The CDR3 runs to 13 residues. The J segment lost 4 bases and the V segment lost 5 bases, leaving 2 bases of the junction unmatched. CDR3 residues: CASSRDRAYGYTF. The CDR3 DNA sequence: TGTGCCAGCAGCCGGGACAGGGCCTATGGCTACACCTTC. The variable domain in full, completed from reference TRBV7-2 and TRBJ1-2, reads GAGVSQSPSNKVTEKGKDVELRCDPISGHTALYWYRQSLGQGLEFLIYFQGNSAPDKSGLPSDRFSAERTGGSVSTLTIQRTQQEDSAVYLCASSRDRAYGYTFGSGTRLTVV.

This clone was seen just once. The chain is built from TRBV5-1 and TRBJ2-7; 12 nucleotides match TRBD2. Looked up from germline, CDR1 is SGHRS and CDR2 is YFSETQ. This CDR3 has 15 residues. J gave up 5 bases and V 6 bases, and 9 bases lay outside the gene matches. Here the CDR3 DNA reads TGCGCCAGCACCCTAGCGGGAGGGCCTCTCAACGAGCAGTACTTC. Translating it yields CASTLAGGPLNEQYF.